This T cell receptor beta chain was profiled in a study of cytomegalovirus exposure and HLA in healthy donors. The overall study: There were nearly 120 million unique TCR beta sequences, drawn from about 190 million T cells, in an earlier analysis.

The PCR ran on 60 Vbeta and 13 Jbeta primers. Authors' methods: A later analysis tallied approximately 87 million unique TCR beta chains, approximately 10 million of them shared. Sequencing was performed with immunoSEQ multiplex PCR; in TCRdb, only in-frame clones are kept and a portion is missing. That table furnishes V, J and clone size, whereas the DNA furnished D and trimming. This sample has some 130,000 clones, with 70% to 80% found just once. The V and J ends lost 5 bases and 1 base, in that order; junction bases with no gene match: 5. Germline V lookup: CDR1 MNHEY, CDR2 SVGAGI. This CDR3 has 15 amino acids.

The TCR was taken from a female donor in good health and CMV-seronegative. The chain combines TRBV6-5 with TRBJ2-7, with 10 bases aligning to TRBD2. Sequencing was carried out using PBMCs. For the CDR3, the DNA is TGTGCCAGCAGTCAGACTAGCGGGCCTTCCTACGAGCAGTACTTC. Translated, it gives CASSQTSGPSYEQYF.